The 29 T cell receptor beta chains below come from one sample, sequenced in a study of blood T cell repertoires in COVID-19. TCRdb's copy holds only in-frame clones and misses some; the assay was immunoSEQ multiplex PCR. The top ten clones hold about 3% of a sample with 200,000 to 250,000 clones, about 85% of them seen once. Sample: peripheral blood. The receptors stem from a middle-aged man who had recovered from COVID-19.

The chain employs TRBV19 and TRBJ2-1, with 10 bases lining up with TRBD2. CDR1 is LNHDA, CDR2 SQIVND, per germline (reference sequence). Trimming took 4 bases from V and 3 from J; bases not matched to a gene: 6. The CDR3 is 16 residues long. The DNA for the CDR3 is TGTGCCAGTAGTAAGACGACTAGCGGGTACTACAATGAGCAGTTCTTC. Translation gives CASSKTTSGYYNEQFF.

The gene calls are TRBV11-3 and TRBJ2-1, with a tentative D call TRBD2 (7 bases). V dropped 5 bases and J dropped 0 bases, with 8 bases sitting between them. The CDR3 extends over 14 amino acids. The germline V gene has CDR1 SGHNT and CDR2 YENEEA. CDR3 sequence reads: CASSGGASYNEQFF. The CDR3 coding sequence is TGTGCCAGCAGCGGGGGGGCCTCCTACAATGAGCAGTTCTTC.

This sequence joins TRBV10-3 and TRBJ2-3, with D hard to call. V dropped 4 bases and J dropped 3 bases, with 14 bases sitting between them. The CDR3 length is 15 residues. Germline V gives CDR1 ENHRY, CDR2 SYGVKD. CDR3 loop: CAISAGGTLTDTQYF. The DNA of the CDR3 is TGTGCCATCAGTGCCGGTGGTACTTTAACAGATACGCAGTATTTT.

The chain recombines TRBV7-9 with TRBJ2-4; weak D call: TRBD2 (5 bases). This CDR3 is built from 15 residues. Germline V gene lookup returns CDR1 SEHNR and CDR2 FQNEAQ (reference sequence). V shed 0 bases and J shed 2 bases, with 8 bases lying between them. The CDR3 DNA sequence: TGTGCCAGCAGCTTAGCCTCCGGGACCAAAAACATTCAGTACTTC. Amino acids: CASSLASGTKNIQYF.

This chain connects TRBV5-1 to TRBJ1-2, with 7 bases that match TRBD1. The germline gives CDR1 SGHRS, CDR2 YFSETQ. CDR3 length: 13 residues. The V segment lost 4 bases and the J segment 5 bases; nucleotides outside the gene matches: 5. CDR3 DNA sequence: TGCGCCAGCAGCCGAGACAGGGAGTATGGCTACACCTTC. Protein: CASSRDREYGYTF.

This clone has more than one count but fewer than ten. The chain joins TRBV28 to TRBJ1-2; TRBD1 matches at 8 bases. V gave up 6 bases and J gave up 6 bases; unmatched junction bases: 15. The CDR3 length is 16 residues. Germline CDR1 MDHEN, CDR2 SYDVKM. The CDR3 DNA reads TGTGCCAGCAGGCCTTCCGGGGGACAGGCGGGCGATGGCTACACCTTC. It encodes CASRPSGGQAGDGYTF.

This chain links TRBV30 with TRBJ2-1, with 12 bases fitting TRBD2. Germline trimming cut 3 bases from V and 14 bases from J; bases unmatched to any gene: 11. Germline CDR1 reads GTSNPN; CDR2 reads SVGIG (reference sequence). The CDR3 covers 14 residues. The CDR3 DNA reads TGTGCCTGGAGGACTAGCGGGAGAGGGTTTAGAGAGTTCTTC. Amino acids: CAWRTSGRGFREFF.

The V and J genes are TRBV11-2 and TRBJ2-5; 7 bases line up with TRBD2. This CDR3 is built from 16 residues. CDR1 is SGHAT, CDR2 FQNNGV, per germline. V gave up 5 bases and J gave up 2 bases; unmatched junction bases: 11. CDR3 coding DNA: TGTGCCAGCAGCCGTATGCTGGGACTAATTCAAGAGACCCAGTACTTC. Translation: CASSRMLGLIQETQYF.

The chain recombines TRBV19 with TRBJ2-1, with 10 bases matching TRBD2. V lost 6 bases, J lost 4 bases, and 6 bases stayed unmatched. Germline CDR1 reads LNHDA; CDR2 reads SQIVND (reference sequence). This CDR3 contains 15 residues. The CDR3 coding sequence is TGTGCCAGTAGGGAAACTAGCGGGGCTTACAATGAGCAGTTCTTC. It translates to CASRETSGAYNEQFF.

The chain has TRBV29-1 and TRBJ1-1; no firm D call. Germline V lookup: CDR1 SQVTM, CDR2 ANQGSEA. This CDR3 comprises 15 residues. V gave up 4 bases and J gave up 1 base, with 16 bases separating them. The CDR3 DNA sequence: TGCAGCGTTGCGTGGGGTAGAGGGCCGAACACTGAAGCTTTCTTT. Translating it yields CSVAWGRGPNTEAFF.

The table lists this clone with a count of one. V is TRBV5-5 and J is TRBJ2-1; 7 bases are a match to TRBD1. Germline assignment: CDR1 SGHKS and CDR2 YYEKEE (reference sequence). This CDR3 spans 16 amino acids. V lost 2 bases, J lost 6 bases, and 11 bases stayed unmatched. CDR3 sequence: CASSFRDRGIGNEQFF. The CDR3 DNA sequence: TGTGCCAGCAGCTTCCGGGACAGAGGGATCGGCAATGAGCAGTTCTTC. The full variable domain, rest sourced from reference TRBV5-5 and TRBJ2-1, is DAGVTQSPTHLIKTRGQQVTLRCSPISGHKSVSWYQQVLGQGPQFIFQYYEKEERGRGNFPDRFSARQFPNYSSELNVNALLLGDSALYLCASSFRDRGIGNEQFFGPGTRLTVL.

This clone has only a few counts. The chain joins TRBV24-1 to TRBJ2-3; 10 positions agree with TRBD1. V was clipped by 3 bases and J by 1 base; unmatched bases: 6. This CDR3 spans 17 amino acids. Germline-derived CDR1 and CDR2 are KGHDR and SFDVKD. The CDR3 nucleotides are TGTGCCACCAGTGATCCCGCCGGGACAGGGGGCACAGATACGCAGTATTTT. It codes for CATSDPAGTGGTDTQYF.

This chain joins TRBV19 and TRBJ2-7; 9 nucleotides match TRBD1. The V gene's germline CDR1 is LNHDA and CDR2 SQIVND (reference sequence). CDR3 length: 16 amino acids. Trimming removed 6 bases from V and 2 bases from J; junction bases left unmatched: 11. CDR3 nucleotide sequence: TGTGCCAGTAGCCGACTTACAGGGGGCGAGGCCTACGAGCAGTACTTC. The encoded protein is CASSRLTGGEAYEQYF.

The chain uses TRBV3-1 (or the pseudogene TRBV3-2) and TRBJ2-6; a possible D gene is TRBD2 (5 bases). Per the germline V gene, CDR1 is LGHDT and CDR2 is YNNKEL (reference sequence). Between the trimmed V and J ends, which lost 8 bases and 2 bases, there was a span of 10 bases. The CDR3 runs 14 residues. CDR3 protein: CASSRDPGANVLTF. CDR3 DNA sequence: TGTGCCAGCTCGAGGGATCCTGGGGCCAACGTCCTGACTTTC.

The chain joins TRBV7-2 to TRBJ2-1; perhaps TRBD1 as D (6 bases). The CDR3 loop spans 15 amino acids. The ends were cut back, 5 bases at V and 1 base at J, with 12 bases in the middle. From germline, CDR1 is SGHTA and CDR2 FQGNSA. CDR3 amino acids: CASSTSGASYNEQFF. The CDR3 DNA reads TGTGCCAGCAGCACCTCAGGGGCGTCCTACAATGAGCAGTTCTTC.

CDR3 in amino acids: CASSLNGDYGYTF. DNA of the CDR3: TGTGCCAGCAGTTTAAACGGTGACTATGGCTACACCTTC. The J gene is TRBJ1-2, the V gene TRBV27; D uncertain. Trimming left V 2 bases short and J 3 bases short, with 7 bases between. The CDR3 runs to 13 residues. Germline V gene sequence: CDR1 MNHEY, CDR2 SMNVEV (reference sequence).

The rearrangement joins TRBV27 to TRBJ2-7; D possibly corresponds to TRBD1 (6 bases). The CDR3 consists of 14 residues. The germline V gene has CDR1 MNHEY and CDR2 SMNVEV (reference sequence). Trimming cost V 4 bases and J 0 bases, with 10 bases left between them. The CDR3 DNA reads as TGTGCCAGCAGTTACAGGGCGAGCTCCTACGAGCAGTACTTC. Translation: CASSYRASSYEQYF.

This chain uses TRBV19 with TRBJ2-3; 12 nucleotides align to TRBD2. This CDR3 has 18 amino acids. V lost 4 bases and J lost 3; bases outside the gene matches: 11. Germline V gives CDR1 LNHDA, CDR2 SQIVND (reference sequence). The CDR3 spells CASSKRLAGEVATDTQYF. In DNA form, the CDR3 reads TGTGCCAGTAGTAAAAGACTAGCGGGAGAGGTGGCTACAGATACGCAGTATTTT.

DNA of the CDR3: TGTGCCAGCAGTTTCGACAGGCCCCAGCCCCAGCATTTT. It yields the protein CASSFDRPQPQHF. This sequence joins TRBV12-3 or TRBV12-4 and TRBJ1-5; possible D gene TRBD1, 6 bases. The CDR3 length is 13 residues. V was trimmed by 3 bases and J by 7 bases, leaving 10 bases between them.

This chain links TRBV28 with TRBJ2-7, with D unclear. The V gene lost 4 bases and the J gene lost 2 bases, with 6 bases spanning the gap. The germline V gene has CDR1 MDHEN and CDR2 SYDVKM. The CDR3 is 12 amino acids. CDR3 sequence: CASSSFTYEQYF. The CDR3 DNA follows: TGTGCCAGCAGTTCCTTTACCTACGAGCAGTACTTC. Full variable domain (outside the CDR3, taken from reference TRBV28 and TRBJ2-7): DVKVTQSSRYLVKRTGEKVFLECVQDMDHENMFWYRQDPGLGLRLIYFSYDVKMKEKGDIPEGYSVSREKKERFSLILESASTNQTSMYLCASSSFTYEQYFGPGTRLTVT.

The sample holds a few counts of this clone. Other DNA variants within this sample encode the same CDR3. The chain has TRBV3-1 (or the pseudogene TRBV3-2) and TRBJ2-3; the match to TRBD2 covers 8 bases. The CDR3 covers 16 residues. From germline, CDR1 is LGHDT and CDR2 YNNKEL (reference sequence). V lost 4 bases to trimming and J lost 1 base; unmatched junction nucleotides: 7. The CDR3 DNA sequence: TGTGCCAGCAGCCGGAGCGGGAGAGGGGGCACAGATACGCAGTATTTT. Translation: CASSRSGRGGTDTQYF.

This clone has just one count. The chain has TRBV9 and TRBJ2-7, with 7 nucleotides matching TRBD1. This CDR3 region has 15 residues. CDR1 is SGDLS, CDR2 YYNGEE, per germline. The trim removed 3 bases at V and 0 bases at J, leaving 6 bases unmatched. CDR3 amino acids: CASSAGTAASYEQYF. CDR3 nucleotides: TGTGCCAGCAGCGCTGGGACAGCAGCCTCCTACGAGCAGTACTTC.

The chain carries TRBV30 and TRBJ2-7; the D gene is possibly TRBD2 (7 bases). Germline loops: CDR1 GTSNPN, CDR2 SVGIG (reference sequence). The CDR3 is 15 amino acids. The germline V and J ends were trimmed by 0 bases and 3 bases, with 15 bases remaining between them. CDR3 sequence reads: CAWSVGGAANYEQYF. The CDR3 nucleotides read TGTGCCTGGAGTGTAGGGGGGGCAGCCAACTACGAGCAGTACTTC.

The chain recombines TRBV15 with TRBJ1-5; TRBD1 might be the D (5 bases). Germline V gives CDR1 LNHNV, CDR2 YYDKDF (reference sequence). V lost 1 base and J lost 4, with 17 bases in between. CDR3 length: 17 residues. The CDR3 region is CATSRAAGQGKNQPQHF. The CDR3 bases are TGTGCCACCAGCAGAGCGGCGGGGCAGGGTAAGAATCAGCCCCAGCATTTT.

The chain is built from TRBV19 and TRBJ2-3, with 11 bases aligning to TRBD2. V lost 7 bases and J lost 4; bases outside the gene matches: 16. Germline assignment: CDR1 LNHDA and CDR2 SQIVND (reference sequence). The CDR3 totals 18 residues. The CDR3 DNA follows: TGTGCCAGTATTGGTCCCCCCGGAACTAGCGGGAGTGCAGATACGCAGTATTTT. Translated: CASIGPPGTSGSADTQYF.

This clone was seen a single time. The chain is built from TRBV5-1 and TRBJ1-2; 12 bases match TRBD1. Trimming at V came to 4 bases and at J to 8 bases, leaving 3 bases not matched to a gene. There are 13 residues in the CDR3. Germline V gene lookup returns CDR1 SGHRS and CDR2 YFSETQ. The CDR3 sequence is CASSPGTGGGYTF. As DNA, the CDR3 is TGCGCCAGCAGCCCCGGGACAGGGGGCGGCTACACCTTC.

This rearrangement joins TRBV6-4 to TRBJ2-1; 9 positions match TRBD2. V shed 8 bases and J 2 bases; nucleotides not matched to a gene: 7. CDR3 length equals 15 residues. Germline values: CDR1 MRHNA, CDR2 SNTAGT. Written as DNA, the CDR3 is TGTGCCAGCTGGGTGGCGGGAGGGCCCTACAATGAGCAGTTCTTC. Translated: CASWVAGGPYNEQFF.

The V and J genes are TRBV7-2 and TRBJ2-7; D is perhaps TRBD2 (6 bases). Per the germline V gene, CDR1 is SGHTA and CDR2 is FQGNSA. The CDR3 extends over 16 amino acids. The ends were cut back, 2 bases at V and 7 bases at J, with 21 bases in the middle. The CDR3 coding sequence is TGTGCCAGCAGCTTAAGGCTAACCCTCGGGAGACCGGAGCAGTACTTC. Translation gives CASSLRLTLGRPEQYF.

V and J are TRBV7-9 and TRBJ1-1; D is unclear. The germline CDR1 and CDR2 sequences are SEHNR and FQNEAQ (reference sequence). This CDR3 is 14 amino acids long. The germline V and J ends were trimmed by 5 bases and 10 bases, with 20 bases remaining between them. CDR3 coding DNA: TGTGCCAGCAGCCTAAAAGGAGCCACTGCACCAGCTTTCTTT. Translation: CASSLKGATAPAFF.